The 26 T cell receptor beta chains given below trace back to one sample, sequenced in a study of blood T cell repertoires in COVID-19. Produced via immunoSEQ multiplex PCR; TCRdb's table is partial and in-frame only. The sample includes some 120,000 clones, around three quarters of them seen just once. Source material: peripheral blood. Receptors were obtained from an older woman with acute or convalescent COVID-19.

The chain recombines TRBV19 with TRBJ2-7, with D possibly being TRBD2 (6 bases). Trimming left V 5 bases short and J 2 bases short, with 13 bases between. CDR1 is LNHDA and CDR2 is SQIVND in the germline V gene (reference sequence). The CDR3 consists of 14 residues. CDR3 loop: CASSPIGTPYEQYF. As DNA, the CDR3 is TGTGCCAGTAGTCCTATCGGGACTCCCTACGAGCAGTACTTC.

This chain uses TRBV12-5 with TRBJ2-2; 13 positions match TRBD2. Looked up from germline, CDR1 is LGHNT and CDR2 is FRNRAP. The trim removed 4 bases at V and 7 bases at J, leaving 6 bases unmatched. The CDR3 has 16 amino acids. CDR3 in DNA: TGTGCTAGTGGTTCACGACTAGCGGGGGGAGTCGGGGAGCTGTTTTTT. Encoded protein: CASGSRLAGGVGELFF.

CDR3 nucleotides: TGTGCCAGTTCGGACAGGCATGGGTACGAGCAGTACTTC. Protein: CASSDRHGYEQYF. The chain employs TRBV19 and TRBJ2-7; 7 bases are a match to TRBD1. CDR1 is LNHDA, CDR2 SQIVND, per germline (reference sequence). CDR3 length: 13 residues. The V segment lost 8 bases and the J segment 4 bases; nucleotides outside the gene matches: 8. Full variable domain (outside the CDR3, taken from reference TRBV19 and TRBJ2-7): DGGITQSPKYLFRKEGQNVTLSCEQNLNHDAMYWYRQDPGQGLRLIYYSQIVNDFQKGDIAEGYSVSREKKESFPLTVTSAQKNPTAFYLCASSDRHGYEQYFGPGTRLTVT.

The chain uses TRBV3-1 (or the pseudogene TRBV3-2) and TRBJ2-3, with D possibly matching TRBD2 (7 bases). CDR3 length equals 13 residues. Germline CDR1 LGHDT, CDR2 YNNKEL (reference sequence). V was shortened by 7 bases and J by 2 bases, with 10 bases between the two germline ends. The CDR3 DNA follows: TGTGCCAGCATGCGGGGGCCCACAGATACGCAGTATTTT. This sequence encodes CASMRGPTDTQYF.

The V gene is TRBV5-1, the J gene TRBJ2-7; 7 positions agree with TRBD1. The germline V gene has CDR1 SGHRS and CDR2 YFSETQ. The CDR3 runs to 12 residues. The trim removed 7 bases at V and 3 bases at J, leaving 4 bases unmatched. The CDR3 coding sequence is TGCGCCAGCCAGGGACAGAGCTACGAGCAGTACTTC. Its translation: CASQGQSYEQYF.

The genes are TRBV19 and TRBJ1-4; possible D gene TRBD1, 5 bases. This CDR3 is 13 amino acids long. Trimming pared 5 bases from V and 6 bases from J, leaving 10 bases between. Germline loops: CDR1 LNHDA, CDR2 SQIVND (reference sequence). CDR3 in amino acids: CASSWGRDEKLFF. DNA for the CDR3: TGTGCCAGTAGTTGGGGCCGGGATGAAAAACTGTTTTTT.

This clone is labeled medium-sized. The chain joins TRBV19 to TRBJ1-1; the D gene is possibly TRBD1 (5 bases). The CDR3 has 12 amino acids. Germline CDR1 and CDR2: LNHDA and SQIVND (reference sequence). With 10 bases removed from V and 0 bases from J, the gap between germline ends came to 9 bases. The CDR3 bases are TGTGCCACAGACAGTATGAACACTGAAGCTTTCTTT. Translated, it gives CATDSMNTEAFF.

The genes are TRBV5-4 and TRBJ1-3; tentative D call: TRBD1 (5 bases). V was pared by 2 bases and J by 0 bases, with 6 bases between. This CDR3 spans 14 amino acids. The germline CDR1 and CDR2 sequences are SGHNT and YYREEE (reference sequence). CDR3 loop: CASSFDSSGNTIYF. The CDR3 DNA is TGTGCCAGCAGCTTCGACAGCTCTGGAAACACCATATATTTT.

Only a few counts were recorded for this clone. The gene calls are TRBV7-8 and TRBJ1-3, with D possibly matching TRBD1 (5 bases). The length of the CDR3 is 14 residues. CDR1 and CDR2 (germline): SGHVS, FQNEAQ. V was clipped by 5 bases and J by 2 bases, with 10 bases between them. The CDR3 DNA sequence: TGTGCCAGCAGCCCCGGAGGGGCTGGAAACACCATATATTTT. It translates to CASSPGGAGNTIYF.

This clone was counted only a few times. This chain joins TRBV21-1 and TRBJ1-5; the tabulated D call, TRBD1, remains unverified against the DNA. TRBV21-1 counts as a pseudogene. The CDR3 sequence is 17 residues long. The CDR3 region is CASSNFPTGPSNQPQHF. CDR3 bases: TGTGCCAGCAGCAATTTCCCCACAGGGCCCAGCAATCAGCCCCAGCATTTT.

This clone was found many times. The rearrangement links TRBV6-2 or TRBV6-3 to TRBJ2-7; 10 bases are a match to TRBD2. The germline gives CDR1 MNHEY, CDR2 SVGEGT. The CDR3 is 17 amino acids. J was trimmed by 4 bases and V by 6 bases; bases with no gene match: 15. The CDR3 loop reads CASSSLTSSGRAYEQYF. In nucleotides, the CDR3 is TGTGCCAGCAGCTCCCTTACGAGCAGCGGGAGGGCATACGAGCAGTACTTC.

The chain carries TRBV3-1 (or the pseudogene TRBV3-2) and TRBJ2-7; 10 positions agree with TRBD2. There are 16 residues in the CDR3. Germline V lookup: CDR1 LGHDT, CDR2 YNNKEL (reference sequence). V lost 4 bases and J lost 5; bases outside the gene matches: 11. The CDR3: CASSLSASGSFHEQYF. The CDR3 coding sequence is TGTGCCAGCAGCCTGAGCGCTAGCGGGAGTTTCCACGAGCAGTACTTC.

This clone came up a few times. The chain recombines TRBV5-1 with TRBJ1-5; 7 bases are shared with TRBD1. Germline V gene sequence: CDR1 SGHRS, CDR2 YFSETQ. CDR3 length equals 16 residues. V gave up 0 bases and J gave up 6 bases; unmatched junction bases: 9. The CDR3: CASSLGQGGVGQPQHF. The CDR3 coding sequence is TGCGCCAGCAGCTTGGGGCAGGGGGGCGTCGGTCAGCCCCAGCATTTT.

The chain combines TRBV29-1 with TRBJ2-5, with D uncertain. The CDR3 is 11 residues long. The germline gives CDR1 SQVTM, CDR2 ANQGSEA. The V and J ends lost 7 bases and 0 bases respectively, with 6 bases between them. Here the CDR3 reads CSGRYQETQYF. As DNA, the CDR3 is TGCAGCGGTCGTTACCAAGAGACCCAGTACTTC.

The chain joins TRBV4-1 to TRBJ1-5; 9 nucleotides line up with TRBD1. The V segment lost 2 bases and the J segment 4 bases; nucleotides outside the gene matches: 3. The germline gives CDR1 MGHRA, CDR2 YSYEKL. The CDR3 length is 15 residues. The CDR3 nucleotides read TGCGCCAGCAGCCAACGGACAGGGGCGAATCAGCCCCAGCATTTT. Translated: CASSQRTGANQPQHF.

The rearrangement joins TRBV7-9 to TRBJ2-7; TRBD2 is a possible D gene (7 bases). CDR3 length: 14 residues. Germline V lookup: CDR1 SEHNR, CDR2 FQNEAQ (reference sequence). V was trimmed by 3 bases and J by 5 bases, leaving 14 bases between them. DNA for the CDR3: TGTGCCAGCAGCTTGGGAGGGGGTAGGGACGAGCAGTACTTC. Translation: CASSLGGGRDEQYF.

The chain recombines TRBV4-3 with TRBJ2-1; possible D gene TRBD1, 6 bases. Germline loops: CDR1 LGHNA, CDR2 YSLEER. Deletions cut 0 bases from V and 4 bases from J, with 10 bases between. The CDR3 has 15 amino acids. CDR3 amino acids: CASSQEQGLYNEQFF. The CDR3, as DNA: TGCGCCAGCAGCCAAGAGCAGGGGCTATACAATGAGCAGTTCTTC.

This clone has a handful of counts. V gene TRBV7-2 combines with J gene TRBJ2-7; perhaps TRBD2 as D (5 bases). V was pared by 0 bases and J by 4 bases, with 7 bases between. This CDR3 has 13 amino acids. Looked up from germline, CDR1 is SGHTA and CDR2 is FQGNSA. The DNA of the CDR3 is TGTGCCAGCAGCTTAGCGAGGGATTACGAGCAGTACTTC. It encodes CASSLARDYEQYF.

The chain uses TRBV10-3 and TRBJ1-2; 7 bases fit TRBD1. J lost 10 bases, V lost 4 bases, and 6 bases had no gene match. The CDR3 covers 12 residues. Germline V gene lookup returns CDR1 ENHRY and CDR2 SYGVKD. The CDR3, as DNA: TGTGCCATCAGTGTAGACAGGGCGCTCTACACCTTC. Residues: CAISVDRALYTF.

The chain couples TRBV19 to TRBJ2-5; the D gene is possibly TRBD1 (6 bases). Trimming left V 3 bases short and J 3 bases short, with 17 bases between. Germline V gene sequence: CDR1 LNHDA, CDR2 SQIVND (reference sequence). The CDR3 contains 16 residues. In nucleotides, the CDR3 is TGTGCCAGTAGTATGCAGGGGCGGATCACCAAAGAGACCCAGTACTTC. Translation: CASSMQGRITKETQYF. The whole variable domain, remainder taken from reference TRBV19 and TRBJ2-5, is DGGITQSPKYLFRKEGQNVTLSCEQNLNHDAMYWYRQDPGQGLRLIYYSQIVNDFQKGDIAEGYSVSREKKESFPLTVTSAQKNPTAFYLCASSMQGRITKETQYFGPGTRLLVL.

The V call is TRBV7-6, the J call TRBJ2-2; D gene unclear. CDR3 length: 17 residues. Germline assignment: CDR1 SGHVS and CDR2 FNYEAQ. V gave up 1 base and J gave up 5 bases, with 17 bases separating them. In DNA form, the CDR3 reads TGTGCCAGCAGCTTAGAAGCGCAACGAACGCAAACCGGGGAGCTGTTTTTT. It yields the protein CASSLEAQRTQTGELFF. Together with reference TRBV7-6 and TRBJ2-2, the CDR3 gives the full variable domain: GAGVSQSPRYKVTKRGQDVALRCDPISGHVSLYWYRQALGQGPEFLTYFNYEAQQDKSGLPNDRFSAERPEGSISTLTIQRTEQRDSAMYRCASSLEAQRTQTGELFFGEGSRLTVL.

Relative to its sample, this clone is medium-sized. The chain links TRBV6-5 to TRBJ1-6; D is ambiguous. Trimming removed 6 bases from V and 10 bases from J, with 16 bases in between. The germline V gene has CDR1 MNHEY and CDR2 SVGAGI. This CDR3 is built from 14 residues. The CDR3 is CASRPLDLGSPLHF. DNA of the CDR3: TGTGCCAGCAGACCCCTCGATCTAGGCTCACCCCTCCACTTT.

The V and J genes are TRBV5-4 and TRBJ2-3; 12 positions agree with TRBD2. The V gene's germline CDR1 is SGHNT and CDR2 YYREEE (reference sequence). Trimming cost V 0 bases and J 9 bases; bases outside gene matches: 2. This CDR3 has 14 residues. CDR3 coding DNA: TGTGCCAGCAGCTTGGGGACTAGCGGGGTCACGCAGTATTTT. Translating it yields CASSLGTSGVTQYF.

A single count supports this clone. This chain connects TRBV5-6 to TRBJ1-1, with D unresolved. Germline assignment: CDR1 SGHDT and CDR2 YYEEEE. The CDR3 totals 15 residues. The germline V and J ends were trimmed by 0 bases and 0 bases, with 9 bases remaining between them. CDR3 residues: CASSLAQAMNTEAFF. The CDR3 DNA follows: TGTGCCAGCAGCTTGGCGCAGGCCATGAACACTGAAGCTTTCTTT.

This chain connects TRBV19 to TRBJ2-5; TRBD1 agrees at 10 bases. The CDR3 loop spans 16 amino acids. Germline CDR1 is LNHDA and CDR2 is SQIVND (reference sequence). J gave up 2 bases and V 4 bases, and 7 bases lay outside the gene matches. CDR3: CASSSPGTGAQETQYF. DNA of the CDR3: TGTGCCAGTAGTAGTCCCGGGACAGGGGCACAAGAGACCCAGTACTTC.

This chain uses TRBV3-1 (or the pseudogene TRBV3-2) with TRBJ1-3; D call uncertain. This CDR3 has 13 amino acids. V lost 2 bases and J 0 bases, leaving 2 bases between the germline ends. CDR1 is LGHDT and CDR2 is YNNKEL in the germline V gene (reference sequence). CDR3 nucleotides: TGTGCCAGCAGCCAACTCTCTGGAAACACCATATATTTT. Protein product: CASSQLSGNTIYF.